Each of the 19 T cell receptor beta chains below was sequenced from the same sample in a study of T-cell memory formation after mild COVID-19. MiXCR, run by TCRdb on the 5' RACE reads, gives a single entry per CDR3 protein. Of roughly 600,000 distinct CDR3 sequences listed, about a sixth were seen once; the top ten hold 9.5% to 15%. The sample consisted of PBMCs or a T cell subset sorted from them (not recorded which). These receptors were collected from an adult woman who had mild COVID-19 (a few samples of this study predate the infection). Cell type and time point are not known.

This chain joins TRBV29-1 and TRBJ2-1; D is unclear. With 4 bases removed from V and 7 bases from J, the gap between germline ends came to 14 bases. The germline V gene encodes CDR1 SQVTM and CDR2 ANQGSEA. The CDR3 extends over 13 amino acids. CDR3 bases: TGCAGCGTTGGCGCGTCCCAAATGAATGAGCAGTTCTTC. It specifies CSVGASQMNEQFF.

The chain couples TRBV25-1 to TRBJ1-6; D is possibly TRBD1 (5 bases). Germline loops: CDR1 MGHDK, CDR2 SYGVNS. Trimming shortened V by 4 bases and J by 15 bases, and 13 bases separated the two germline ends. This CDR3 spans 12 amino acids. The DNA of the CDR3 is TGTGCCAGCAGTGCAGGGTGGGATTACCTCCACTTT. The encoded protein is CASSAGWDYLHF.

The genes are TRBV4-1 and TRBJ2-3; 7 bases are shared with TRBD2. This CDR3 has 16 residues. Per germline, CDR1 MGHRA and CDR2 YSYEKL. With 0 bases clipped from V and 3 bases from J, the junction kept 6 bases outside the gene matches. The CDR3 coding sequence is TGCGCCAGCAGCCAAGAAGCGGGGAGGGCAACAGATACGCAGTATTTT. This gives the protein CASSQEAGRATDTQYF.

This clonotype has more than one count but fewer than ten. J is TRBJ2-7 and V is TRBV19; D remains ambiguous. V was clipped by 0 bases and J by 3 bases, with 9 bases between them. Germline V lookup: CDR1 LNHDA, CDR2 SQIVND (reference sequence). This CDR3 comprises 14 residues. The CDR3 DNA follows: TGTGCCAGTAGTATAGAATGGCAGAGCTACGAGCAGTACTTC. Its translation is CASSIEWQSYEQYF.

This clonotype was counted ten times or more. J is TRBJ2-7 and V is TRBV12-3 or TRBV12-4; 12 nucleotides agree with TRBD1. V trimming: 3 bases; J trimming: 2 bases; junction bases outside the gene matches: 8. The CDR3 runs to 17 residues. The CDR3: CASSFGTGGFGPYEQYF. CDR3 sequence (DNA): TGTGCCAGCAGTTTTGGGACAGGGGGCTTCGGCCCCTACGAGCAGTACTTC.

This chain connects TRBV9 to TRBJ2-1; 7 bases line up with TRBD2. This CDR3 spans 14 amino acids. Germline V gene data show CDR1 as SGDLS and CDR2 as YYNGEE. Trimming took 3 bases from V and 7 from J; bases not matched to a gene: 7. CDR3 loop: CASSETSIGNEQFF. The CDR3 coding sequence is TGTGCCAGCAGCGAGACTAGCATAGGGAATGAGCAGTTCTTC. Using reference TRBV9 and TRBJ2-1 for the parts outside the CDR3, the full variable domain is DSGVTQTPKHLITATGQRVTLRCSPRSGDLSVYWYQQSLDQGLQFLIQYYNGEERAKGNILERFSAQQFPDLHSELNLSSLELGDSALYFCASSETSIGNEQFFGPGTRLTVL.

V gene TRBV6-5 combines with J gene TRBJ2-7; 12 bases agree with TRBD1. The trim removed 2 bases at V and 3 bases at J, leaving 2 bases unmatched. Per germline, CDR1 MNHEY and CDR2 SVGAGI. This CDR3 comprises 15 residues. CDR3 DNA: TGTGCCAGCAGTTACGGGGACAGGGGGCTCTACGAGCAGTACTTC. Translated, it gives CASSYGDRGLYEQYF.

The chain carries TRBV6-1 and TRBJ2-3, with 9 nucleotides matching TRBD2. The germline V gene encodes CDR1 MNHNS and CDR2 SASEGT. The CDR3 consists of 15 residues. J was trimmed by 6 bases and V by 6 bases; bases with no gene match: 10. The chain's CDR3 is CASRDTSGFGDTQYF. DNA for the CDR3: TGTGCCAGCAGGGATACTAGCGGGTTCGGGGATACGCAGTATTTT.

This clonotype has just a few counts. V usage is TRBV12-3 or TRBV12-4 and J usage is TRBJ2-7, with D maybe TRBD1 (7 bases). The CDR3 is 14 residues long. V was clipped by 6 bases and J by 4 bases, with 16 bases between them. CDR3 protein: CASRSDRAGYEQYF. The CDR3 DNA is TGTGCCAGCAGAAGTGACAGGGCGGGGTACGAGCAGTACTTC.

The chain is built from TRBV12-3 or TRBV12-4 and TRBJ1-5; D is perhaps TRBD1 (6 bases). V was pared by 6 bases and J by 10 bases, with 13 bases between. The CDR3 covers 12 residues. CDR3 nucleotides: TGTGCCAGCAGGAAGGGGGGTGAACCCCAGCATTTT. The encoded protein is CASRKGGEPQHF.

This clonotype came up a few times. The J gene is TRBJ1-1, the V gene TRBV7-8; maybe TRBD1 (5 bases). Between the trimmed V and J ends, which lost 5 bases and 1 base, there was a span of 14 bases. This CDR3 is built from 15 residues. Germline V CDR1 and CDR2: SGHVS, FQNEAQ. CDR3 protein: CASSPLQARNTEAFF. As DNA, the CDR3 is TGTGCCAGCAGCCCGCTACAGGCTAGGAACACTGAAGCTTTCTTT.

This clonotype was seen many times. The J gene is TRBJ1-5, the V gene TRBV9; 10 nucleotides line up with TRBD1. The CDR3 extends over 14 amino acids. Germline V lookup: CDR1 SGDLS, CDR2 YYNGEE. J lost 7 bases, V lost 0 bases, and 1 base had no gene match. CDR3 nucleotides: TGTGCCAGCAGCGTAGGGGACAGGGGACAGCCCCAGCATTTT. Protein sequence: CASSVGDRGQPQHF.

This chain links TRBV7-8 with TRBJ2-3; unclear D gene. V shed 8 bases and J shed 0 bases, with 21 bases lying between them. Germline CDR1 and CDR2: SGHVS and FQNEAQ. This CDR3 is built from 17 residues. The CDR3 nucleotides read TGTGCCAGCCGAAAGCCCAGCCTACCACTTAGCACAGATACGCAGTATTTT. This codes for CASRKPSLPLSTDTQYF.

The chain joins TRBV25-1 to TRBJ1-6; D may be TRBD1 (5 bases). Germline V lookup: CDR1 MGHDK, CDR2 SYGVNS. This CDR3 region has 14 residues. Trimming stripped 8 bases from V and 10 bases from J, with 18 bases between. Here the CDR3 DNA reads TGTGCCAGCGGGACTTCAGGGTCCAGCTCACCCCTCCACTTT. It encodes CASGTSGSSSPLHF.

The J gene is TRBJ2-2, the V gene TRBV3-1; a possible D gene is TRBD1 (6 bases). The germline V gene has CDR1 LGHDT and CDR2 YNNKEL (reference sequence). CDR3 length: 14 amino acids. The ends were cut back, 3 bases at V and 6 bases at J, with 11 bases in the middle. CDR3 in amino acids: CASSQTGRAGELFF. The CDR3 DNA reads TGTGCCAGCAGCCAGACAGGACGTGCCGGGGAGCTGTTTTTT.

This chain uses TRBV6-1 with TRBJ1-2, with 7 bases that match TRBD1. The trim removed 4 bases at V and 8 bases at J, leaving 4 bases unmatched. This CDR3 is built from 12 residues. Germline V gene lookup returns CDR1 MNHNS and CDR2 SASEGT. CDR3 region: CASSAPGGGYTF. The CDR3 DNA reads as TGTGCCAGCAGTGCCCCAGGGGGAGGCTACACCTTC.

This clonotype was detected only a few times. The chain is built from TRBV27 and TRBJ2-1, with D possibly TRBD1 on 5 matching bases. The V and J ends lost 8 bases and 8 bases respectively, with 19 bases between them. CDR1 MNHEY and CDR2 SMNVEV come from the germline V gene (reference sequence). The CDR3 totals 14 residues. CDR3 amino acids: CASYPPLRADEQFF. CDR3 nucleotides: TGTGCCAGCTATCCCCCCCTCAGGGCCGATGAGCAGTTCTTC.

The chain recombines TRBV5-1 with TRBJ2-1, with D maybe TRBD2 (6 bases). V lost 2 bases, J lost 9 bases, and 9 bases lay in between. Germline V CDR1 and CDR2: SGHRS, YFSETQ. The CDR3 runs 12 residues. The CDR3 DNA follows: TGCGCCAGCAGCTTTACCGGGGGTGAGCAGTTCTTC. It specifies CASSFTGGEQFF. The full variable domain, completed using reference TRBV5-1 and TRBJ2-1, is KAGVTQTPRYLIKTRGQQVTLSCSPISGHRSVSWYQQTPGQGLQFLFEYFSETQRNKGNFPGRFSGRQFSNSRSEMNVSTLELGDSALYLCASSFTGGEQFFGPGTRLTVL.

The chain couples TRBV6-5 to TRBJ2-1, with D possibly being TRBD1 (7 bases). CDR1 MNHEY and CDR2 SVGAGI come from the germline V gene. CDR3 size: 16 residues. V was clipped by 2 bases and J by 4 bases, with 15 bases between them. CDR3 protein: CASSYLAGQKYNEQFF. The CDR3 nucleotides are TGTGCCAGCAGTTACCTGGCGGGACAGAAGTACAATGAGCAGTTCTTC.